Presented here are 27 T cell receptor beta chains from one specimen sequenced in a study of T-cell memory formation after mild COVID-19. In TCRdb, the 5' RACE reads were re-called with MiXCR into one record per CDR3 protein. The table has around 390,000 distinct CDR3 sequences, approximately 15% seen once. Sequenced input: PBMCs or a T cell subset sorted from them (not recorded which). The receptor set was obtained from a man between 18 and 29 years old who had mild COVID-19 (a few samples of this study predate the infection). Cell type and time point are not known.

The chain combines TRBV7-2 with TRBJ2-1; no firm D call. Germline V CDR1 and CDR2: SGHTA, FQGNSA. The CDR3 extends over 13 amino acids. Trimming removed 0 bases from V and 8 bases from J, with 8 bases in between. The chain's CDR3 is CASSLAVGHEQFF. The CDR3, as DNA: TGTGCCAGCAGCTTAGCGGTAGGGCATGAGCAGTTCTTC.

V is TRBV7-2 and J is TRBJ1-2; 8 bases align to TRBD1. J was trimmed by 11 bases and V by 7 bases; bases with no gene match: 12. There are 13 residues in the CDR3. Germline lookup yields CDR1 SGHTA and CDR2 FQGNSA. CDR3 region: CASKTGGDVGYTF. The CDR3, as DNA: TGTGCCAGCAAAACAGGGGGGGACGTTGGATACACCTTC.

The chain uses TRBV6-5 and TRBJ1-6; D unclear. V was trimmed by 4 bases and J by 4 bases, leaving 8 bases between them. The CDR3 is 14 amino acids. CDR1 and CDR2 from the germline V gene are MNHEY and SVGAGI. CDR3 DNA sequence: TGTGCCAGCAGTTCCCGAGCGTATAATTCACCCCTCCACTTT. Amino acids: CASSSRAYNSPLHF.

As to this clonotype: A much more abundant neighbour one base away suggests this may be a read error. The chain combines TRBV7-8 with TRBJ2-7; tentatively, D is TRBD2 (5 bases). The CDR3 spans 11 residues. Trimming stripped 8 bases from V and 0 bases from J, with 5 bases between. Germline V gene lookup returns CDR1 SGHVS and CDR2 FQNEAQ. This CDR3 reads CASGSSYEQYF. The CDR3 DNA follows: TGTGCCAGCGGGAGCTCCTACGAGCAGTACTTC.

There are a few counts of this clonotype. V is TRBV10-3 and J is TRBJ2-5; 10 bases agree with TRBD1. V shed 10 bases, J shed 5 bases, and the junction held 10 bases outside the gene matches. Per germline, CDR1 ENHRY and CDR2 SYGVKD. There are 14 residues in the CDR3. The CDR3 is CATSVPGQGETQYF. The CDR3 DNA reads TGTGCCACCAGCGTCCCGGGACAGGGGGAGACCCAGTACTTC.

This clonotype was seen only a few times. The J gene is TRBJ2-5, the V gene TRBV7-9; 8 positions match TRBD1. V trimming: 5 bases; J trimming: 2 bases; junction bases outside the gene matches: 10. The CDR3 runs to 16 residues. Germline V CDR1 and CDR2: SEHNR, FQNEAQ (reference sequence). The CDR3 spells CASSRLVDRAQETQYF. DNA for the CDR3: TGTGCCAGCAGCCGTTTAGTGGACAGGGCTCAAGAGACCCAGTACTTC.

The chain links TRBV7-9 to TRBJ2-1; possible D gene TRBD1, 6 bases. Germline-derived CDR1 and CDR2 are SEHNR and FQNEAQ (reference sequence). V shed 4 bases and J shed 4 bases, with 14 bases lying between them. This CDR3 has 15 residues. The CDR3 region is CASSSGRGGYNEQFF. The CDR3 nucleotides read TGTGCCAGCAGCTCCGGACGAGGGGGTTACAATGAGCAGTTCTTC.

The rearrangement links TRBV6-1 to TRBJ2-7, with TRBD1 identical over 9 bases. Germline lookup yields CDR1 MNHNS and CDR2 SASEGT. The CDR3 is 16 residues long. V dropped 2 bases and J dropped 4; count of bases not matched to a gene: 9. CDR3 loop: CASSELFGTGQYEQYV. CDR3 DNA sequence: TGTGCCAGCAGTGAACTTTTCGGGACAGGGCAGTACGAGCAGTACGTC.

The chain is built from TRBV19 and TRBJ1-1; TRBD1 aligns across 7 bases. V dropped 8 bases and J dropped 1; count of bases not matched to a gene: 4. In germline, CDR1 is LNHDA, CDR2 SQIVND (reference sequence). CDR3 length equals 13 residues. CDR3 DNA: TGTGCCAGTGAGACAGGGCGGAACACTGAAGCTTTCTTT. This sequence encodes CASETGRNTEAFF.

The gene calls are TRBV5-4 and TRBJ2-3; 7 bases agree with TRBD1. V shed 0 bases and J 5 bases; nucleotides not matched to a gene: 9. The germline gives CDR1 SGHNT, CDR2 YYREEE (reference sequence). The CDR3 extends over 16 amino acids. The chain's CDR3 is CASSLDPTGFEDTQYF. DNA of the CDR3: TGTGCCAGCAGCTTGGATCCGACAGGGTTCGAAGATACGCAGTATTTT. The whole variable domain, filled in from reference TRBV5-4 and TRBJ2-3, reads ETGVTQSPTHLIKTRGQQVTLRCSSQSGHNTVSWYQQALGQGPQFIFQYYREEENGRGNFPPRFSGLQFPNYSSELNVNALELDDSALYLCASSLDPTGFEDTQYFGPGTRLTVL.

This clonotype showed up just a few times. The J gene is TRBJ1-1, the V gene TRBV12-3 or TRBV12-4; D is possibly TRBD1 (6 bases). The CDR3 is made up of 18 amino acids. Deletions cut 6 bases from V and 0 bases from J, with 23 bases between. The CDR3 nucleotides read TGTGCCAGCAGCGAAAGCTACAGGGAAATCTTCATGAACACTGAAGCTTTCTTT. It specifies CASSESYREIFMNTEAFF.

The chain employs TRBV7-2 and TRBJ1-6, with no clear D. Per the germline V gene, CDR1 is SGHTA and CDR2 is FQGNSA. This CDR3 comprises 16 residues. V was shortened by 2 bases and J by 0 bases, with 8 bases between the two germline ends. CDR3 region: CASSLFASSYNSPLHF. Written as DNA, the CDR3 is TGTGCCAGCAGCTTATTCGCCAGCTCCTATAATTCACCCCTCCACTTT.

Only one count was recorded for this clonotype. V is TRBV7-2 and J is TRBJ1-1, with 8 positions matching TRBD1. The CDR3 consists of 15 residues. Germline loops: CDR1 SGHTA, CDR2 FQGNSA. V trimming: 1 base; J trimming: 5 bases; junction bases outside the gene matches: 6. In DNA, the CDR3 is TGTGCCAGCAGCTTAGAACAGGGGGTTCGGACTGAAGCTTTCTTT. It codes for CASSLEQGVRTEAFF.

This clonotype was found a few times. This chain joins TRBV19 and TRBJ2-7, with a weak D call TRBD1 (6 bases). The length of the CDR3 is 13 residues. Germline CDR1 and CDR2: LNHDA and SQIVND (reference sequence). Deletions cut 3 bases from V and 3 bases from J, with 9 bases between. The CDR3 loop reads CASSIVQGYEQYV. CDR3 in DNA: TGTGCCAGTAGTATCGTACAGGGCTACGAGCAGTACGTC.

This clonotype was seen many times. The chain employs TRBV20-1 and TRBJ1-2; D might be TRBD1 (5 bases). The CDR3 totals 15 residues. CDR1 is DFQATT, CDR2 SNEGSKA, per germline (reference sequence). V was clipped by 3 bases and J by 0 bases, with 14 bases between them. The CDR3 here is CSARGGDGANYGYTF. In nucleotides, the CDR3 is TGCAGTGCTAGGGGAGGGGACGGGGCTAACTATGGCTACACCTTC.

The CDR3, as DNA: TGTGCCACCACAGGGGGGGGGTCCTACGAGCAGTACGTC. Its protein product is CATTGGGSYEQYV. The chain is built from TRBV28 and TRBJ2-7, with D possibly matching TRBD1 (8 bases). CDR3 length: 13 amino acids. V shed 10 bases and J shed 1 base, with 14 bases lying between them. Per germline, CDR1 MDHEN and CDR2 SYDVKM.

The CDR3 DNA reads TGCGCCAGCAGCTTGGGGGTAGGGTACACTGAAGCTTTCTTT. Protein sequence: CASSLGVGYTEAFF. The chain has TRBV5-1 and TRBJ1-1; D is unclear. V dropped 0 bases and J dropped 3 bases, with 9 bases sitting between them. The CDR3 sequence is 14 residues long. CDR1 and CDR2 from the germline V gene are SGHRS and YFSETQ.

The V and J genes are TRBV20-1 and TRBJ2-3; 7 nucleotides align to TRBD1. Germline V CDR1 and CDR2: DFQATT, SNEGSKA (reference sequence). V lost 4 bases to trimming and J lost 0 bases; unmatched junction nucleotides: 4. The CDR3 contains 14 residues. The CDR3 is CSATRDSSTDTQYF. For the CDR3, the DNA is TGCAGTGCTACCCGGGACAGTAGCACAGATACGCAGTATTTT.

The rearrangement joins TRBV7-2 to TRBJ1-2, with D tentatively TRBD1 (5 bases). Germline V gene data show CDR1 as SGHTA and CDR2 as FQGNSA. This CDR3 spans 16 amino acids. Trimming removed 5 bases from V and 3 bases from J, with 19 bases in between. DNA for the CDR3: TGTGCCAGCAGCGCAACCGGGACCCCAGGTGACTATGGCTACACCTTC. Protein product: CASSATGTPGDYGYTF. Full variable domain (rest looked up from reference TRBV7-2 and TRBJ1-2): GAGVSQSPSNKVTEKGKDVELRCDPISGHTALYWYRQSLGQGLEFLIYFQGNSAPDKSGLPSDRFSAERTGGSVSTLTIQRTQQEDSAVYLCASSATGTPGDYGYTFGSGTRLTVV.

This clonotype was observed a handful of times. The V and J genes are TRBV7-2 and TRBJ1-6; D is perhaps TRBD1 (5 bases). The V end lost 5 bases, the J end lost 13 bases, and 15 bases lay between the germline ends. There are 13 residues in the CDR3. Germline V gene lookup returns CDR1 SGHTA and CDR2 FQGNSA. The CDR3 DNA reads as TGTGCCAGCAGCCAGGGCGGCAGTCTCCCCCTCCACTTT. It is translated as CASSQGGSLPLHF.

The CDR3 loop is CATSPGENSYNEQFF. The CDR3 DNA is TGTGCCACCAGTCCTGGCGAAAACTCCTACAATGAGCAGTTCTTC. The chain combines TRBV15 with TRBJ2-1; no definite D call. The CDR3 is 15 amino acids. Trimming cost V 6 bases and J 0 bases, with 12 bases left between them. Germline CDR1 reads LNHNV; CDR2 reads YYDKDF (reference sequence).

This clonotype was detected a few times. The genes are TRBV6-1 and TRBJ1-4; 9 positions agree with TRBD1. V lost 6 bases, J lost 5 bases, and 4 bases stayed unmatched. The CDR3 loop spans 14 amino acids. Looked up from germline, CDR1 is MNHNS and CDR2 is SASEGT. The CDR3 spells CASRRQGGNEKLFF. The CDR3 region has the DNA TGTGCCAGCAGGAGACAGGGGGGGAATGAAAAACTGTTTTTT.

This clonotype was detected a few times. DNA of the CDR3: TGCGCCAGCAGCTTGAGACGGGTACAAGAGACCCAGTACTTC. Protein: CASSLRRVQETQYF. This chain uses TRBV5-1 with TRBJ2-5; D gene uncertain. The CDR3 sequence is 14 residues long. Looked up from germline, CDR1 is SGHRS and CDR2 is YFSETQ. Trimming took 1 base from V and 2 from J, leaving 9 bases between them.

This chain joins TRBV19 and TRBJ1-5; D uncertain. The V end was cut by 6 bases, the J end by 1 base, with 4 bases between. The CDR3 extends over 12 amino acids. Germline V lookup: CDR1 LNHDA, CDR2 SQIVND (reference sequence). The CDR3: CASRFSNQPQHF. The DNA for the CDR3 is TGTGCCAGTAGATTCAGCAATCAGCCCCAGCATTTT.

This clonotype was detected only a few times. The rearrangement uses TRBV28 and TRBJ2-7, with D possibly TRBD2 on 5 matching bases. V lost 1 base and J 0 bases, leaving 10 bases between the germline ends. The CDR3 totals 15 residues. Germline V gene sequence: CDR1 MDHEN, CDR2 SYDVKM. CDR3 coding DNA: TGTGCCAGCAGTTTATTTCGGGGTAGCTCCTACGAGCAGTACGTC. Protein: CASSLFRGSSYEQYV.

This clonotype was counted only a few times. The genes are TRBV18 and TRBJ1-2; 10 bases are shared with TRBD1. Germline values: CDR1 KGHSH, CDR2 LQKENI. Trimming at V came to 6 bases and at J to 3 bases, leaving 13 bases not matched to a gene. CDR3 size: 17 residues. The CDR3 nucleotides read TGTGCCAGCTCTCCCCAGGACAGGGGGGTTGGCTACTATGGCTACACCTTC. Translated, it gives CASSPQDRGVGYYGYTF.

Only a few counts were recorded for this clonotype. The chain is built from TRBV28 and TRBJ2-2; D remains ambiguous. V was shortened by 7 bases and J by 7 bases, with 22 bases between the two germline ends. From germline, CDR1 is MDHEN and CDR2 SYDVKM. The CDR3 loop spans 16 amino acids. Here the CDR3 DNA reads TGTGCCAGCAACCCTACCCCCTTTTCCACCGGCGGGGAGCTGTTTTTT. Translation gives CASNPTPFSTGGELFF.